This TCR beta chain was identified during a study of blood T cell repertoires in COVID-19. CDR1 is LNHDA and CDR2 is SQIVND in the germline V gene (reference sequence). The CDR3 length is 14 residues. V was pared by 1 base and J by 5 bases, with 9 bases between. The age range of participants was about 18 to 100 years, with residence in more than 20 US areas. Per the original data handling: Amplifying reference gene primers gave estimates of nucleated cell counts. Assay used: immunoSEQ multiplex PCR; TCRdb lists only in-frame clones, some missing. V, J and clone size were drawn from that table, and D and trimming were deduced from the DNA. The data show 200,000 to 250,000 clones, with about 86% seen just once and about 4.1% held by the top ten.

Material for sequencing was PBMCs or T cells enriched from blood (not recorded which). This chain connects TRBV19 to TRBJ2-1, with D tentatively TRBD2 (6 bases). This receptor was taken from a middle-aged woman with acute COVID-19. The CDR3 nucleotides read TGTGCCAGTAGTATAGCGGGAGTCGACAATGAGCAGTTCTTC. Its protein product is CASSIAGVDNEQFF.